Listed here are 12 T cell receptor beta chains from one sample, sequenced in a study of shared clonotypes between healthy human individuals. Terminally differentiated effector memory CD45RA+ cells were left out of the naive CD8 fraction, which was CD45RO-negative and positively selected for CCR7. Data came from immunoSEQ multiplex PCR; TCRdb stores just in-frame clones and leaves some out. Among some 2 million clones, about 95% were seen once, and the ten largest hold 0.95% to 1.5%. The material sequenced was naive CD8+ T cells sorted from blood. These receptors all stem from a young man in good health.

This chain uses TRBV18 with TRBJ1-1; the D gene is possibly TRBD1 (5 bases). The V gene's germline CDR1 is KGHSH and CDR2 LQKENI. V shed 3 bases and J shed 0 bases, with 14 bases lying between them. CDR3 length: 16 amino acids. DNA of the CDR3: TGTGCCAGCTCACCGTGGGCGGGGGGGATGAACACTGAAGCTTTCTTT. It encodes CASSPWAGGMNTEAFF.

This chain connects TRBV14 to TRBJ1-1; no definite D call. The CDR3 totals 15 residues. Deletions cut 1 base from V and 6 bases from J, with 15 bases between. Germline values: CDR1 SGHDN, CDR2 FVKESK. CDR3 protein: CASSQARGFPPEAFF. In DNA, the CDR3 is TGTGCCAGCAGCCAAGCTCGCGGATTCCCCCCTGAAGCTTTCTTT. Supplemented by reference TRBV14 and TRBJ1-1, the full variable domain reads EAGVTQFPSHSVIEKGQTVTLRCDPISGHDNLYWYRRVMGKEIKFLLHFVKESKQDESGMPNNRFLAERTGGTYSTLKVQPAELEDSGVYFCASSQARGFPPEAFFGQGTRLTVV.

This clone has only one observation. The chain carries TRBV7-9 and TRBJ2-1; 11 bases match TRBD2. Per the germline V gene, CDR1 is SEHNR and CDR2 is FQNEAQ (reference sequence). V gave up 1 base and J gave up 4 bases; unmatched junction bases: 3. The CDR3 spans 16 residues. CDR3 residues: CASSLGRLAGYNEQFF. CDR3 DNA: TGTGCCAGCAGCTTAGGCCGACTAGCGGGGTACAATGAGCAGTTCTTC.

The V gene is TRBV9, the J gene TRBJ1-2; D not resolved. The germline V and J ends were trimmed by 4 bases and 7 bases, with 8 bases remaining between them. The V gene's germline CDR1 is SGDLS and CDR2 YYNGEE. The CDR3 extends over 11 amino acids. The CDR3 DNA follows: TGTGCCAGCAGCTCCCGTGCTGGCTACACCTTC. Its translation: CASSSRAGYTF. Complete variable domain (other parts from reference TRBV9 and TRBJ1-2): DSGVTQTPKHLITATGQRVTLRCSPRSGDLSVYWYQQSLDQGLQFLIQYYNGEERAKGNILERFSAQQFPDLHSELNLSSLELGDSALYFCASSSRAGYTFGSGTRLTVV.

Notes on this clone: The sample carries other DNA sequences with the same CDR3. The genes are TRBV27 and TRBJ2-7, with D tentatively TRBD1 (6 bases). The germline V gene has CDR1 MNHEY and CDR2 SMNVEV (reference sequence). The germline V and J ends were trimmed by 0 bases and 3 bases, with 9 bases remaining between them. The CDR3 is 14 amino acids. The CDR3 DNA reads TGTGCCAGCAGTTTATCAACAGGGAGCTACGAGCAGTACTTC. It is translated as CASSLSTGSYEQYF.

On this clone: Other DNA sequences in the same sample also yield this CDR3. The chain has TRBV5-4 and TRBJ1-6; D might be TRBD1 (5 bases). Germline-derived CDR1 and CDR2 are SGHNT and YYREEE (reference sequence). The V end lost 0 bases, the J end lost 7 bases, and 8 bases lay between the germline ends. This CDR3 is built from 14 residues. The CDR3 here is CASSLEGYNSPLHF. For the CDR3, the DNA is TGTGCCAGCAGCTTGGAGGGGTACAATTCACCCCTCCACTTT.

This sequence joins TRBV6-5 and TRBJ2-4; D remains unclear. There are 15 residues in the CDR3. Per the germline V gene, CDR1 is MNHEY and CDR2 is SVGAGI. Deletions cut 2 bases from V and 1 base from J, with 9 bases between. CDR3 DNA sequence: TGTGCCAGCAGTTACCTGCCGGATGCCAAAAACATTCAGTACTTC. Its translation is CASSYLPDAKNIQYF.

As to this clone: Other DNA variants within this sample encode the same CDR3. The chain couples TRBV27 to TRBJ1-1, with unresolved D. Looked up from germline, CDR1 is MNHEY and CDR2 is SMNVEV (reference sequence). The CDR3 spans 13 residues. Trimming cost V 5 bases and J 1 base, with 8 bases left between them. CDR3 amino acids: CASSPLGNTEAFF. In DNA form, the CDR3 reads TGTGCCAGCAGTCCACTAGGGAACACTGAAGCTTTCTTT.

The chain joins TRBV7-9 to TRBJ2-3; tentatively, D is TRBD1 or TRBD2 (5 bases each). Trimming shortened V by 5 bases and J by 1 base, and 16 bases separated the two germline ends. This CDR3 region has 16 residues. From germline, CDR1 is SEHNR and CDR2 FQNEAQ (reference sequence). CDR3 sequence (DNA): TGTGCCAGCAGCCAACTGGTACTGGGGGGCACAGATACGCAGTATTTT. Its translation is CASSQLVLGGTDTQYF.

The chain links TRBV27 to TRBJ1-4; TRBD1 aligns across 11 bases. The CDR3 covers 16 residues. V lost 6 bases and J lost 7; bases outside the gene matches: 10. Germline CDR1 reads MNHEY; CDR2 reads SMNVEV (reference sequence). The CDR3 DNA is TGTGCCAGCAGGTCCCGGACAGGGGGCCATGGTGAAAAACTGTTTTTT. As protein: CASRSRTGGHGEKLFF.

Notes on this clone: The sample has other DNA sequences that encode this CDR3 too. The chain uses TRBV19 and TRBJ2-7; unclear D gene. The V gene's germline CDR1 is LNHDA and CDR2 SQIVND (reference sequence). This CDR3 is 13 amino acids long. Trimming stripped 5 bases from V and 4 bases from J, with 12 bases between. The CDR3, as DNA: TGTGCCAGTAGTTTCGGTTCCCGTTACGAGCAGTACTTC. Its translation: CASSFGSRYEQYF.

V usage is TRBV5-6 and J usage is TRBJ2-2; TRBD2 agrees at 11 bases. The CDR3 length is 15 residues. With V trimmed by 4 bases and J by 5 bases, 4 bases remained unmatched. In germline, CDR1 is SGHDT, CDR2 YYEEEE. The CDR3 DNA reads TGTGCCAGCAGCCAACTAGCGGGAGCGACCGGGGAGCTGTTTTTT. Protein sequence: CASSQLAGATGELFF.